Listed here is a single T cell receptor (beta chain). Its antigen is currently unknown. Several immunoSEQ plates held equal portions of the genomic DNA taken from each subset. Measured with immunoSEQ multiplex PCR; TCRdb has only the in-frame clones, and not every one. The sample includes hundreds of thousands of clones, approximately 73% of them seen just once. The record originates from a study of shared clonotypes between healthy human individuals. Findings and limits, study-wide: Between a handful of donors, naive CD4 clonotypes were shared at a level of approximately 5%.

This CDR3 has 14 amino acids. In germline, CDR1 is MNHEY, CDR2 SMNVEV (reference sequence). V lost 5 bases to trimming and J lost 10 bases, with 20 bases between them. Source material: memory CD4+ T cells sorted from blood. The subset: CD45RA-negative fraction. This sequence originates from a woman aged 25 to 45 in good health. The chain employs TRBV27 and TRBJ1-1, with a possible D match to TRBD1 (6 bases). The CDR3 DNA sequence: TGTGCCAGCAGTGCGAGAGGGGGGGGGACGACAGCTTTCTTT. Protein product: CASSARGGGTTAFF.